Following are 31 T cell receptor beta chains from one sample sequenced in a study of T cells in Graves' hyperthyroidism and ophthalmopathy. Amplification of TCR beta CDR3 regions was performed using RNA transcripts as template. TCR CDR3 underwent first-round RT-PCR with the HTBI primer set. TCRdb re-analysed the multiplex PCR reads in MiXCR, keeping a single row per CDR3 protein. The sample lists roughly 420,000 distinct CDR3 sequences, around 14% seen once, with 13% to 15% in the top ten. The sequenced sample consisted of blood. All receptors come from a woman in her late teens or twenties with Graves' hyperthyroidism.

This clonotype occurred many times. V and J are TRBV2 and TRBJ1-5, with 7 bases fitting TRBD1. The CDR3 spans 15 residues. With 4 bases clipped from V and 3 bases from J, the junction kept 6 bases outside the gene matches. Per germline, CDR1 SNHLY and CDR2 FYNNEI. The CDR3 loop reads CASSGQGVNNQPQHF. CDR3 bases: TGTGCCAGCAGTGGCCAGGGGGTTAACAATCAGCCCCAGCATTTT.

This clonotype was seen at least ten times. V and J are TRBV20-1 and TRBJ2-2; 8 nucleotides agree with TRBD1. Germline CDR1 DFQATT, CDR2 SNEGSKA (reference sequence). This CDR3 is built from 15 residues. The ends lost 2 bases at V and 1 base at J; junction bases unmatched: 3. CDR3 bases: TGCAGTGCTAGACCGGGGACAGGGAACACCGGGGAGCTGTTTTTT. Protein: CSARPGTGNTGELFF.

The CDR3 spells CASSIRLAGGTYNEQFF. CDR3 bases: TGTGCCAGTAGCATCCGACTAGCGGGGGGCACCTACAATGAGCAGTTCTTC. This chain links TRBV19 with TRBJ2-1, with TRBD2 identical over 13 bases. CDR1 LNHDA and CDR2 SQIVND come from the germline V gene (reference sequence). The ends lost 6 bases at V and 2 bases at J; junction bases unmatched: 7. The CDR3 totals 17 residues.

This chain connects TRBV4-1 to TRBJ2-2; D is uncertain. V was clipped by 1 base and J by 6 bases, with 9 bases between them. The CDR3 has 14 amino acids. Germline V lookup: CDR1 MGHRA, CDR2 YSYEKL. The CDR3 sequence: CASSQVSRAGELFF. The CDR3 nucleotides are TGCGCCAGCAGCCAAGTCAGTAGAGCCGGGGAGCTGTTTTTT.

This clonotype has more than one count but fewer than ten. This chain uses TRBV7-2 with TRBJ2-2; tentatively, D is TRBD1 (6 bases). This CDR3 region has 20 residues. Germline loops: CDR1 SGHTA, CDR2 FQGNSA. The V end lost 2 bases, the J end lost 1 base, and 23 bases lay between the germline ends. This chain's CDR3 is CASSLYGQKFVLENTGELFF. The CDR3, as DNA: TGTGCCAGCAGCTTATACGGACAGAAATTTGTATTGGAGAACACCGGGGAGCTGTTTTTT.

This clonotype was seen ten or more times. The rearrangement joins TRBV29-1 to TRBJ1-2; tentatively, D is TRBD1 (5 bases). CDR1 is SQVTM, CDR2 ANQGSEA, per germline. The V end was cut by 1 base, the J end by 0 bases, with 12 bases between. CDR3 size: 15 residues. CDR3 sequence reads: CSVEGGEAANYGYTF. The CDR3 region has the DNA TGCAGCGTTGAAGGGGGCGAGGCCGCTAACTATGGCTACACCTTC.

DNA for the CDR3: TGTGCCAGCAGCCACGATCCAGATGGCTACACCTTC. Amino acids: CASSHDPDGYTF. V and J are TRBV5-8 and TRBJ1-2, with D hard to call. The V gene lost 4 bases and the J gene lost 6 bases, with 10 bases spanning the gap. From germline, CDR1 is SGHTS and CDR2 YDEGEE. The CDR3 sequence is 12 residues long.

This clonotype was seen repeatedly, ten times or more. The chain couples TRBV5-1 to TRBJ2-3; maybe TRBD1 (7 bases). V dropped 3 bases and J dropped 5 bases, with 16 bases sitting between them. Germline values: CDR1 SGHRS, CDR2 YFSETQ. The CDR3 is made up of 15 amino acids. The CDR3 sequence: CASSWGGQAGDTQYF. CDR3 nucleotide sequence: TGCGCCAGCAGCTGGGGAGGACAGGCGGGAGATACGCAGTATTTT.

The J gene is TRBJ2-7, the V gene TRBV20-1; 9 nucleotides agree with TRBD2. This CDR3 is 17 amino acids long. The germline gives CDR1 DFQATT, CDR2 SNEGSKA (reference sequence). Trimming cost V 0 bases and J 1 base; bases outside gene matches: 10. The CDR3 coding sequence is TGCAGTGCTAGAGATCATGGTAGCGGGGGCAAATCCTACGAGCAGTACTTC. The encoded protein is CSARDHGSGGKSYEQYF.

This clonotype was seen only a few times. The V and J genes are TRBV4-3 and TRBJ1-6; D may be TRBD1 (5 bases). The CDR3 has 15 amino acids. V was clipped by 1 base and J by 8 bases, with 12 bases between them. The germline CDR1 and CDR2 sequences are LGHNA and YSLEER. This CDR3 reads CASSQVGQGDSPLHF. For the CDR3, the DNA is TGCGCCAGCAGCCAAGTAGGGCAGGGTGATTCACCCCTCCACTTT.

This clonotype was seen only a few times. The chain has TRBV4-2 and TRBJ1-2; D ambiguous. CDR1 is LGHNA and CDR2 is YNFKEQ in the germline V gene. This CDR3 has 13 amino acids. V was clipped by 4 bases and J by 5 bases, with 11 bases between them. CDR3 DNA sequence: TGTGCCAGCAGCCTGCCGGAGGAATATGGCTACACCTTC. Translation: CASSLPEEYGYTF.

This clonotype was counted ten times or more. V gene TRBV6-2 or TRBV6-3 combines with J gene TRBJ1-2; D is undetermined. The CDR3 has 15 residues. Germline loops: CDR1 MNHEY, CDR2 SVGEGT. Trimming shortened V by 2 bases and J by 5 bases, and 15 bases separated the two germline ends. CDR3 DNA sequence: TGTGCCAGCAGTTACCCGACGCTAGCCTCATATGGCTACACCTTC. Translation: CASSYPTLASYGYTF.

In this sample, this clonotype turned up many times. The genes are TRBV3-1 and TRBJ1-2; the D is unclear. With 3 bases removed from V and 4 bases from J, the gap between germline ends came to 12 bases. Germline CDR1 LGHDT, CDR2 YNNKEL (reference sequence). CDR3 length equals 14 residues. CDR3 loop: CASSHAATSYGYTF. DNA for the CDR3: TGTGCCAGCAGCCATGCAGCAACCTCCTATGGCTACACCTTC.

DNA of the CDR3: TGTGCCAGTAGTGCGACAAAGAGCTCCTACAATGAGCAGTTCTTC. Protein product: CASSATKSSYNEQFF. The gene calls are TRBV19 and TRBJ2-1; no clear D. Germline-derived CDR1 and CDR2 are LNHDA and SQIVND (reference sequence). The CDR3 spans 15 residues. Trimming left V 5 bases short and J 0 bases short, with 11 bases between.

This clonotype was counted between two and nine times. The chain joins TRBV7-8 to TRBJ2-3; 8 nucleotides agree with TRBD2. CDR3 length: 16 residues. Trimming took 0 bases from V and 4 from J; bases not matched to a gene: 6. Germline loops: CDR1 SGHVS, CDR2 FQNEAQ. The DNA of the CDR3 is TGTGCCAGCAGCTTAGCGCTCCGGGGGGGCCCAGATACGCAGTATTTT. Translation gives CASSLALRGGPDTQYF.

There are many counts of this clonotype. The chain couples TRBV28 to TRBJ1-5; D is undetermined. Trimming stripped 2 bases from V and 5 bases from J, with 16 bases between. Germline V gene lookup returns CDR1 MDHEN and CDR2 SYDVKM. The CDR3 length is 16 residues. The CDR3 DNA follows: TGTGCCAGCAGTTTAGAGTTGGTCCGAGGAGATCAGCCCCAGCATTTT. This gives the protein CASSLELVRGDQPQHF. Looking up the rest from reference TRBV28 and TRBJ1-5 gives the full variable domain: DVKVTQSSRYLVKRTGEKVFLECVQDMDHENMFWYRQDPGLGLRLIYFSYDVKMKEKGDIPEGYSVSREKKERFSLILESASTNQTSMYLCASSLELVRGDQPQHFGDGTRLSIL.

This clonotype has at least ten counts. This chain uses TRBV10-3 with TRBJ1-2; D ambiguous. The CDR3 runs 13 residues. The V end was cut by 4 bases, the J end by 3 bases, with 9 bases between. Germline CDR1 and CDR2: ENHRY and SYGVKD. Written as DNA, the CDR3 is TGTGCCATCAGTGGATTGATGGACTATGGCTACACCTTC. The encoded protein is CAISGLMDYGYTF.

The chain carries TRBV4-1 and TRBJ1-5; D unresolved. The germline V and J ends were trimmed by 0 bases and 7 bases, with 7 bases remaining between them. Germline V gene lookup returns CDR1 MGHRA and CDR2 YSYEKL. The CDR3 is 13 amino acids. The CDR3 spells CASSQEVWQPQHF. CDR3 bases: TGCGCCAGCAGCCAAGAAGTATGGCAGCCCCAGCATTTT.

As for this clonotype: A much larger clone is a single base away; this may be a read error. The V and J genes are TRBV27 and TRBJ1-5, with no clear D. The length of the CDR3 is 15 residues. Germline V CDR1 and CDR2: MNHEY, SMNVEV (reference sequence). The CDR3 nucleotides are TGTGCCAGCAGTTTAGGAGGTTATAGCAATCAGCCCCAGCGTTTT. Residues: CASSLGGYSNQPQRF.

This clonotype was seen a few times. The V gene is TRBV10-2, the J gene TRBJ1-3, with no clear D. Trimming stripped 0 bases from V and 3 bases from J, with 6 bases between. Germline CDR1 WSHSY, CDR2 SAAADI. The CDR3 runs 14 residues. The CDR3 DNA reads TGCGCCAGCAGTGAGTCGCCGAGTGGAAACACCATATATTTT. Translating it yields CASSESPSGNTIYF.

At least ten counts were recorded for this clonotype. This rearrangement joins TRBV27 to TRBJ2-7, with 7 bases aligning to TRBD2. CDR3 length: 17 amino acids. The V gene's germline CDR1 is MNHEY and CDR2 SMNVEV (reference sequence). The V gene end was trimmed by 2 bases and the J gene end by 0 bases; junction bases not matched to a gene: 10. In DNA, the CDR3 is TGTGCCAGCAGTTTAAATACGAGCGGGAACCCCTCCTACGAGCAGTACTTC. Translated, it gives CASSLNTSGNPSYEQYF.

This clonotype was counted between two and nine times. The junction does not match germline at one end; this may be a read error. The chain combines TRBV5-1 with TRBJ2-1; 8 bases are a match to TRBD2. The CDR3 runs to 14 residues. Per the germline V gene, CDR1 is SGHRS and CDR2 is YFSETQ. The CDR3 reads CTSRRREGRNEQFF. The CDR3 bases are TGCACCAGCAGAAGACGGGAGGGCCGGAATGAGCAGTTCTTC.

Ten or more counts support this clonotype. The chain has TRBV7-3 and TRBJ2-7; D unclear. The CDR3 length is 13 residues. CDR1 and CDR2 from the germline V gene are SGHTA and FQGTGA. V lost 5 bases and J 1 base, leaving 9 bases between the germline ends. Here the CDR3 DNA reads TGTGCCAGCAGCCCTTGGGGATCCTACGAGCAGTACTTC. Its protein is CASSPWGSYEQYF. The full variable domain, in which reference TRBV7-3 and TRBJ2-7 provide the parts outside the CDR3, is GAGVSQTPSNKVTEKGKYVELRCDPISGHTALYWYRQSLGQGPEFLIYFQGTGAADDSGLPNDRFFAVRPEGSVSTLKIQRTERGDSAVYLCASSPWGSYEQYFGPGTRLTVT.

At least ten counts were recorded for this clonotype. V is TRBV3-1 and J is TRBJ2-3, with D hard to call. V was pared by 1 base and J by 2 bases, with 13 bases between. Germline CDR1 reads LGHDT; CDR2 reads YNNKEL (reference sequence). The CDR3 covers 16 residues. CDR3 nucleotides: TGTGCCAGCAGCCAAGTCTCCCCCTCCCCCACAGATACGCAGTATTTT. Amino acids: CASSQVSPSPTDTQYF.

This clonotype has at least ten counts. This sequence joins TRBV11-2 and TRBJ2-7; D not certain. The V end was cut by 0 bases, the J end by 5 bases, with 11 bases between. Per germline, CDR1 SGHAT and CDR2 FQNNGV. The CDR3 is 14 residues long. The CDR3 DNA follows: TGTGCCAGCAGCTTAGAAATAGCCGCCCACGAGCAGTACTTC. It is translated as CASSLEIAAHEQYF.

The chain has TRBV28 and TRBJ2-4, with D possibly being TRBD2 (6 bases). CDR1 and CDR2 from the germline V gene are MDHEN and SYDVKM. The CDR3 extends over 14 amino acids. Deletions cut 4 bases from V and 6 bases from J, with 13 bases between. The CDR3 reads CASSWRGPRNIQYF. CDR3 in DNA: TGTGCCAGCAGTTGGAGGGGTCCTAGAAACATTCAGTACTTC.

This clonotype has ten or more counts. CDR3 protein: CASSFPEDDRFNQPQHF. DNA of the CDR3: TGTGCCAGCAGCTTCCCGGAGGACGATCGTTTCAATCAGCCCCAGCATTTT. V and J are TRBV7-3 and TRBJ1-5, with unresolved D. There are 17 residues in the CDR3. Germline V gene data show CDR1 as SGHTA and CDR2 as FQGTGA. The V and J ends lost 3 bases and 3 bases respectively, with 18 bases between them.

V usage is TRBV4-1 and J usage is TRBJ2-7; D not certain. CDR3 length: 15 residues. V lost 2 bases to trimming and J lost 3 bases, with 14 bases between them. Germline V gives CDR1 MGHRA, CDR2 YSYEKL. CDR3 in amino acids: CASSQQVRTDYEQYF. CDR3 in DNA: TGCGCCAGCAGCCAACAAGTCCGAACCGACTACGAGCAGTACTTC.

This chain links TRBV6-5 with TRBJ1-3, with 7 bases fitting TRBD1. Germline V CDR1 and CDR2: MNHEY, SVGAGI. The CDR3 has 16 residues. The V gene end was trimmed by 3 bases and the J gene end by 2 bases; junction bases not matched to a gene: 7. CDR3 sequence (DNA): TGTGCCAGCAGTTATATGGCCGGGACAGCTGGAAACACCATATATTTT. Protein sequence: CASSYMAGTAGNTIYF.

The chain uses TRBV20-1 and TRBJ2-3; D ambiguous. V lost 4 bases, J lost 0 bases, and 17 bases lay in between. Germline loops: CDR1 DFQATT, CDR2 SNEGSKA (reference sequence). This CDR3 has 16 residues. The CDR3 DNA follows: TGCAGTGCTAAGTTACCTGGGTCGTATAGCACAGATACGCAGTATTTT. It encodes CSAKLPGSYSTDTQYF.

The chain couples TRBV19 to TRBJ2-7, with D possibly matching TRBD2 (5 bases). V dropped 10 bases and J dropped 3 bases, with 19 bases sitting between them. Germline CDR1 LNHDA, CDR2 SQIVND (reference sequence). This CDR3 is built from 14 residues. The CDR3 DNA sequence: TGTGCCACAAAGGGAGCGGCACCTTACTACGAGCAGTACTTC. Its protein is CATKGAAPYYEQYF.